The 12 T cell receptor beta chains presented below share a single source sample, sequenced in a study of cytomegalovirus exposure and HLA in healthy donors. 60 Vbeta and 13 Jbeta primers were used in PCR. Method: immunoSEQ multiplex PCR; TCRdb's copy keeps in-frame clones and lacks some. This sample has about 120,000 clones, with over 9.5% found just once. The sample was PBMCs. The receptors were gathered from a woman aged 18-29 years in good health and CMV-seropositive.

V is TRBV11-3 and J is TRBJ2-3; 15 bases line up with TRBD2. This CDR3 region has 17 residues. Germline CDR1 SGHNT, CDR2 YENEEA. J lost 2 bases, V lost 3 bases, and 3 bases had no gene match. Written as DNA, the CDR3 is TGTGCCAGCAGCTTGGGACTAGCGGGAGGCTTCACAGATACGCAGTATTTT. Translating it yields CASSLGLAGGFTDTQYF.

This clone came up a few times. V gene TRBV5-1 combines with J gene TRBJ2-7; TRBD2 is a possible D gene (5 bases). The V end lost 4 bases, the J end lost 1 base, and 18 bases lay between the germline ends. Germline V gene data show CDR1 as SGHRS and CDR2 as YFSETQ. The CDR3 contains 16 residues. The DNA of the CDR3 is TGCGCCAGCAGCCTCGCCTTGCGGGCGGGTTCCTACGAGCAGTACTTC. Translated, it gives CASSLALRAGSYEQYF.

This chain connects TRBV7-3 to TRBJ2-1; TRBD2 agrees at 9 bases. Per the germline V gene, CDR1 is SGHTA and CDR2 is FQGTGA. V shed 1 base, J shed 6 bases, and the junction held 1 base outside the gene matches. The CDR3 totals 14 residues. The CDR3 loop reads CASSLKAGGNEQFF. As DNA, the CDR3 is TGTGCCAGCAGCTTAAAAGCGGGGGGCAATGAGCAGTTCTTC.

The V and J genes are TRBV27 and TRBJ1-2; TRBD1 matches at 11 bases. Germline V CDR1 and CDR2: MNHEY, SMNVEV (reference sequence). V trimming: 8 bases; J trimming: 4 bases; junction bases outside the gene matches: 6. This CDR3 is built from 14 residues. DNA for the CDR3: TGTGCCAGCGCGGGACAGGGGGAATTCTATGGCTACACCTTC. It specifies CASAGQGEFYGYTF.

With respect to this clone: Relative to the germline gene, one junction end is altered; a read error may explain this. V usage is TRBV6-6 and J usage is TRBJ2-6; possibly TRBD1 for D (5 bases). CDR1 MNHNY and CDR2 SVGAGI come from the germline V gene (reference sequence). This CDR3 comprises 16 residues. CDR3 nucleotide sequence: TGTGCCAGCAGTTACTCGGGTGCAGCTGGGGCCAACGTCATGACTTTC. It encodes CASSYSGAAGANVMTF.

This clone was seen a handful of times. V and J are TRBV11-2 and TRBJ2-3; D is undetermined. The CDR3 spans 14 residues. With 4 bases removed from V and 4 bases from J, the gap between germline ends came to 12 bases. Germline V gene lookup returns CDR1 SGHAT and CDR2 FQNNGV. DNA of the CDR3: TGTGCCAGCAGCTGGGCACTCGGCGCAGATACGCAGTATTTT. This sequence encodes CASSWALGADTQYF.

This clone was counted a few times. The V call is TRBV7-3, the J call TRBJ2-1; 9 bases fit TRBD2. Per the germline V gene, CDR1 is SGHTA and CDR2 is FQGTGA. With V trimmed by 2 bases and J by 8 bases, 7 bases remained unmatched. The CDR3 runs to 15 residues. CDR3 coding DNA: TGTGCCAGCAGCTTAGGGGCGGGAGGGCCATATGAGCAGTTCTTC. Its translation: CASSLGAGGPYEQFF.

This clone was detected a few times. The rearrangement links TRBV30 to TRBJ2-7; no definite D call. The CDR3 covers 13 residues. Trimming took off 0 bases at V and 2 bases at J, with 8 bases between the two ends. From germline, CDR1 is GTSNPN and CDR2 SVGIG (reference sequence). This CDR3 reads CAWSVQITYEQYF. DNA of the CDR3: TGTGCCTGGAGTGTACAGATCACCTACGAGCAGTACTTC.

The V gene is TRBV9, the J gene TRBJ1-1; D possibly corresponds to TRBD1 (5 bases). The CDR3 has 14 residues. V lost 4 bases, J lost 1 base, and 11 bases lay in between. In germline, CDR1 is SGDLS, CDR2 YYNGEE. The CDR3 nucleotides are TGTGCCAGCAGCCCCGGGGACTGGAACACTGAAGCTTTCTTT. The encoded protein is CASSPGDWNTEAFF.

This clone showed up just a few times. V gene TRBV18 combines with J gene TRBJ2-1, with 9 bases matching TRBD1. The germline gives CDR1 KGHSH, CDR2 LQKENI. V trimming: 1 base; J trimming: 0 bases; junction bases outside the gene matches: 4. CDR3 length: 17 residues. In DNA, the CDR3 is TGTGCCAGCTCACCACAGACAGGGGGAAGCTCCTACAATGAGCAGTTCTTC. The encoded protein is CASSPQTGGSSYNEQFF.

The DNA of the CDR3 is TGTGCCTGGAGTGCCGCGTCGGGTAGGCATGGCTACACCTTC. Protein sequence: CAWSAASGRHGYTF. This chain uses TRBV30 with TRBJ1-2; D is uncertain. Per germline, CDR1 GTSNPN and CDR2 SVGIG (reference sequence). The V and J ends lost 1 base and 6 bases respectively, with 15 bases between them. The CDR3 is made up of 14 amino acids.

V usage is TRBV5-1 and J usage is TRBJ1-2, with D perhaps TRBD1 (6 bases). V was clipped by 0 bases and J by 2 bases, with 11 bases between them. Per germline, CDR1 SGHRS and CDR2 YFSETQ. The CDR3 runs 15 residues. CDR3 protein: CASSLGDTGNYGYTF. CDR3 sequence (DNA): TGCGCCAGCAGCTTGGGAGATACAGGGAACTATGGCTACACCTTC.